This TCR beta chain was sequenced during a study of CD8 T cells in ankylosing spondylitis. This clonotype has a handful of counts. The CDR3 has 14 residues. V was pared by 3 bases and J by 5 bases, with 12 bases between. Germline CDR1 SGHRS, CDR2 YFSETQ. TCRdb reprocessed the 5' RACE reads via MiXCR and lists one record per CDR3 protein. Of 150,000 to 200,000 distinct CDR3 sequences in the sample, around 19% were seen once. The specimen sequenced was blood, either unsorted or a sorted T cell fraction (not recorded which). This chain joins TRBV5-1 and TRBJ2-1; weak D call: TRBD1 (5 bases). The source is a male donor with ankylosing spondylitis or in good health (not recorded which). For the CDR3, the DNA is TGCGCCAGCAGCTCGAACGGACAAGACAATGAGCAGTTCTTC. Its protein is CASSSNGQDNEQFF.